This T cell receptor beta chain is from a study of blood T cell repertoires in COVID-19. Study-wide context: PBMCs, B-cell-depleted T cells, or T cells provided the cDNA or gDNA that made up the material.

The CDR3 runs 16 residues. Germline lookup yields CDR1 MDHEN and CDR2 SYDVKM. The J segment lost 6 bases and the V segment lost 5 bases, leaving 10 bases of the junction unmatched. Per the original methods: Estimation of nucleated cell counts relied on the amplification of reference gene primers. Some clones are missing from TCRdb's copy, which holds only in-frame ones; the method was immunoSEQ multiplex PCR. V and J calls plus clone size are reproduced from that table; the DNA served to infer D and trimming. The sample holds fewer than 450,000 clones; around nine tenths are singletons and the top ten take roughly 6.6%. Enrollment of patients from Seattle took place during active infection, with longitudinal follow-up.

The TCR originated in a woman aged 70-85 years with COVID-19, enrolled during active disease. The chain links TRBV28 to TRBJ1-2; TRBD1 aligns across 12 bases. Sequencing was done on a sample of peripheral blood. Here the CDR3 reads CASSLGTGGSVDGYTF. In nucleotides, the CDR3 is TGTGCCAGCAGTCTCGGGACAGGGGGCTCGGTTGATGGCTACACCTTC.